A selection of T cell receptor beta chains follows, all from one sample in a study of T-cell reconstitution after alpha-beta-depleted transplantation in children. MiXCR, applied by TCRdb to the PCR reads, yields one record per CDR3 protein. Altogether about 90,000 distinct CDR3 sequences are present, 8% to 9% being singletons, with the ten largest covering 6.9%. The sequencing used PBMCs from the stem cell graft donor, collected from the stem cell graft. The source of these receptors is a human donor who donated a stem cell graft to a child with congenital amegakaryocytic thrombocytopenia. Both conserved end residues are part of each CDR3. Each record gives: D gene, J gene, clone size, V gene, CDR3 protein, CDR3 DNA. A D gene is named only where the DNA matches it firmly. Clone size is not always given. Where it is, it says once, few, many or a class for expanded clones.

TRBD2	TRBJ2-7	.	TRBV3-1	CASSQDWGGGYEQYF	TGTGCCAGCAGCCAAGATTGGGGGGGAGGCTACGAGCAGTACTTC
.	TRBJ2-7	many	TRBV5-1	CASSFYPSVEQYF	TGCGCCAGCAGCTTTTATCCATCGGTCGAGCAGTACTTC
.	TRBJ2-7	many	TRBV28	CASSGIRGVKTDEQYF	TGTGCCAGCAGTGGGATAAGGGGGGTGAAAACCGACGAGCAGTACTTC
.	TRBJ1-2	many	TRBV4-2	CASSHNSARNYGYTF	TGTGCCAGCAGCCACAATTCTGCCCGTAACTATGGCTACACCTTC
.	TRBJ2-2	many	TRBV5-6	CASSFTANTGELFF	TGTGCCAGCAGCTTCACTGCCAACACCGGGGAGCTGTTTTTT
.	TRBJ2-2	.	TRBV5-6	CASSLDSTANTGELFF	TGTGCCAGCAGCTTGGATTCGACAGCCAACACCGGGGAGCTGTTTTTT
TRBD1	TRBJ1-2	many	TRBV27	CASSLKTGWYYGYTF	TGTGCCAGCAGTCTCAAGACAGGGTGGTACTATGGCTACACCTTC
.	TRBJ2-1	many	TRBV25-1	CASSPLDGSGVVYNEQFF	TGTGCCAGCAGTCCGCTCGATGGGTCGGGAGTTGTCTACAATGAGCAGTTCTTC
.	TRBJ1-1	many	TRBV7-9	CASRGISEAFF	TGTGCCAGCAGAGGCATCAGTGAAGCTTTCTTT
TRBD1	TRBJ2-7	few	TRBV15	CATSRVIGQGRRNEQYF	TGTGCCACCAGCAGAGTCATCGGACAGGGACGCCGAAACGAGCAGTACTTC
TRBD2	TRBJ2-1	many	TRBV27	CASSQIAGVPNEQFF	TGTGCCAGCAGTCAAATAGCGGGAGTACCCAATGAGCAGTTCTTC
.	TRBJ1-2	many	TRBV20-1	CSARGGSGYTF	TGCAGTGCTAGGGGGGGCAGCGGCTACACCTTC
.	TRBJ1-6	many	TRBV2	CASSEVTGNSPLHF	TGTGCCAGCAGTGAAGTTACAGGGAATTCACCCCTCCACTTT
TRBD2	TRBJ2-1	.	TRBV5-1	CASSEGLADNEQFF	TGCGCCAGCAGCGAGGGACTAGCGGACAATGAGCAGTTCTTC
TRBD1	TRBJ1-4	many	TRBV12-3/TRBV12-4	CASSLLGTGSSKLFF	TGTGCCAGCAGTCTTCTCGGGACAGGGAGTTCAAAACTGTTTTTT
.	TRBJ1-5	.	TRBV20-1	CSALVAADQPQHF	TGCAGTGCGCTGGTGGCGGCCGATCAGCCCCAGCATTTT